Listed here are 11 T cell receptor beta chains from one sample, sequenced in a study of CD8 T cells in Susac syndrome. cDNA came from approximately 0.5 to 1 ug RNA primed by random hexamers. TCRdb itself ran the immunoSEQ multiplex PCR reads through MiXCR, one entry per CDR3 protein. Here the sample spans 75,000 to 95,000 distinct CDR3 sequences, 85% to 95% being singletons. The sequenced sample consisted of CD8+ T cells from PBMCs. The source is a human donor with Susac syndrome.

The V call is TRBV30, the J call TRBJ2-1, with D possibly being TRBD1 (6 bases). This CDR3 has 13 residues. Trimming removed 2 bases from V and 7 bases from J, with 12 bases in between. Germline CDR1 is GTSNPN and CDR2 is SVGIG (reference sequence). The CDR3 sequence is CAWSPTRGNEQFF. The CDR3 region has the DNA TGTGCCTGGAGTCCAACTAGGGGGAATGAGCAGTTCTTC.

This chain connects TRBV5-1 to TRBJ1-1, with D perhaps TRBD1 (6 bases). This CDR3 is 14 amino acids long. Germline V gives CDR1 SGHRS, CDR2 YFSETQ. V was cut by 0 bases and J by 3 bases, with 9 bases left in between. CDR3 residues: CASSLVSGDTEAFF. CDR3 DNA: TGCGCCAGCAGCTTGGTTTCAGGGGACACTGAAGCTTTCTTT.

The chain uses TRBV20-1 and TRBJ2-7; 10 nucleotides align to TRBD2. The V segment lost 2 bases and the J segment 2 bases; nucleotides outside the gene matches: 3. The germline V gene has CDR1 DFQATT and CDR2 SNEGSKA (reference sequence). The CDR3 totals 14 residues. The CDR3 protein is CSARILAGTYEQYF. The CDR3 DNA follows: TGCAGTGCTAGAATACTAGCGGGAACCTACGAGCAGTACTTC.

This chain uses TRBV21-1 with TRBJ1-2. TRBV21-1 is termed a pseudogene. The CDR3 has 11 residues. Written as DNA, the CDR3 is TGTGCCAGCCGCAAGGCCCATGGCTACACCTTC. Encoded protein: CASRKAHGYTF.

This chain joins TRBV20-1 and TRBJ2-1, with a weak D call TRBD1 (6 bases). The CDR3 totals 11 residues. Trimming left V 2 bases short and J 10 bases short, with 9 bases between. The V gene's germline CDR1 is DFQATT and CDR2 SNEGSKA (reference sequence). CDR3 bases: TGCAGTGCTAGAACCGGGACAGAGCAGTTCTTC. Translation: CSARTGTEQFF.

A single count supports this clonotype. V is TRBV3-1 and J is TRBJ2-1; 7 bases fit TRBD2. The trim removed 1 base at V and 5 bases at J, leaving 8 bases unmatched. Per the germline V gene, CDR1 is LGHDT and CDR2 is YNNKEL (reference sequence). This CDR3 is 16 amino acids long. CDR3 in amino acids: CASSQVGGGSHNEQFF. The CDR3 nucleotides are TGTGCCAGCAGCCAAGTCGGGGGAGGGTCCCACAATGAGCAGTTCTTC.

J is TRBJ2-7 and V is TRBV3-1, with unresolved D. This CDR3 is 14 amino acids long. Germline CDR1 LGHDT, CDR2 YNNKEL (reference sequence). Trimming removed 4 bases at V and 1 base at J, with 11 bases between. This chain's CDR3 is CASSPLTESYEQYF. The CDR3 DNA follows: TGTGCCAGCAGCCCGTTAACAGAGTCCTACGAGCAGTACTTC.

The chain carries TRBV9 and TRBJ2-7; D ambiguous. Trimming cost V 0 bases and J 5 bases, with 12 bases left between them. This CDR3 comprises 14 residues. Germline V gene lookup returns CDR1 SGDLS and CDR2 YYNGEE. The CDR3 DNA is TGTGCCAGCAGCGTAGGGGGTGGTTTAAACGAGCAGTACTTC. As protein: CASSVGGGLNEQYF. The variable domain in full, with the rest retrieved from reference TRBV9 and TRBJ2-7, is DSGVTQTPKHLITATGQRVTLRCSPRSGDLSVYWYQQSLDQGLQFLIQYYNGEERAKGNILERFSAQQFPDLHSELNLSSLELGDSALYFCASSVGGGLNEQYFGPGTRLTVT.

V and J are TRBV6-5 and TRBJ2-7, with D uncertain. This CDR3 spans 13 amino acids. Trimming cost V 0 bases and J 3 bases, with 6 bases left between them. Germline V CDR1 and CDR2: MNHEY, SVGAGI. The CDR3 coding sequence is TGTGCCAGCAGTTACTCGGATGGCTACGAGCAGTACTTC. The encoded protein is CASSYSDGYEQYF.

The chain combines TRBV11-2 with TRBJ2-7; D is possibly TRBD2 (6 bases). The CDR3 loop spans 14 amino acids. The V gene's germline CDR1 is SGHAT and CDR2 FQNNGV. V was shortened by 6 bases and J by 3 bases, with 15 bases between the two germline ends. The CDR3 sequence is CASSPGTFLYEQYF. The DNA of the CDR3 is TGTGCCAGCAGTCCCGGGACTTTCCTCTACGAGCAGTACTTC.

The chain has TRBV20-1 and TRBJ2-3; 7 positions match TRBD2. The CDR3 has 15 residues. CDR1 is DFQATT, CDR2 SNEGSKA, per germline (reference sequence). V trimming: 1 base; J trimming: 3 bases; junction bases outside the gene matches: 7. The CDR3 DNA is TGCAGTGCTAGAGGGGAGGGCAGCACGACAGATACGCAGTATTTT. Translation gives CSARGEGSTTDTQYF.